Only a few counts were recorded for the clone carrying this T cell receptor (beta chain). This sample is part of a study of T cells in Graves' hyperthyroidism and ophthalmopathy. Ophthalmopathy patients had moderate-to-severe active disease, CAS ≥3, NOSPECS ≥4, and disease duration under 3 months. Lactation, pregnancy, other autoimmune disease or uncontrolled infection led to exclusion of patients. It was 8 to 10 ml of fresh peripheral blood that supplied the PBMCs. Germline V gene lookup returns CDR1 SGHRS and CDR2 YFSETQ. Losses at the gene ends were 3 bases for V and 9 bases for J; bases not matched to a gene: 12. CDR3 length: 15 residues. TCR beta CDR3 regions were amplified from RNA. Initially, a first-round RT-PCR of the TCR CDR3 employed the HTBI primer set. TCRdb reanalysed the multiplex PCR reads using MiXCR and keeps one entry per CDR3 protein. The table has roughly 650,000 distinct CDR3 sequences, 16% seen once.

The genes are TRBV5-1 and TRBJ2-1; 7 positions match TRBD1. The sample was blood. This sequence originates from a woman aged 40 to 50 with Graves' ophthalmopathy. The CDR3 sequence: CASSSRDSPPGEQFF. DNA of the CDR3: TGCGCCAGCAGCTCACGGGACAGCCCGCCCGGTGAGCAGTTCTTC.